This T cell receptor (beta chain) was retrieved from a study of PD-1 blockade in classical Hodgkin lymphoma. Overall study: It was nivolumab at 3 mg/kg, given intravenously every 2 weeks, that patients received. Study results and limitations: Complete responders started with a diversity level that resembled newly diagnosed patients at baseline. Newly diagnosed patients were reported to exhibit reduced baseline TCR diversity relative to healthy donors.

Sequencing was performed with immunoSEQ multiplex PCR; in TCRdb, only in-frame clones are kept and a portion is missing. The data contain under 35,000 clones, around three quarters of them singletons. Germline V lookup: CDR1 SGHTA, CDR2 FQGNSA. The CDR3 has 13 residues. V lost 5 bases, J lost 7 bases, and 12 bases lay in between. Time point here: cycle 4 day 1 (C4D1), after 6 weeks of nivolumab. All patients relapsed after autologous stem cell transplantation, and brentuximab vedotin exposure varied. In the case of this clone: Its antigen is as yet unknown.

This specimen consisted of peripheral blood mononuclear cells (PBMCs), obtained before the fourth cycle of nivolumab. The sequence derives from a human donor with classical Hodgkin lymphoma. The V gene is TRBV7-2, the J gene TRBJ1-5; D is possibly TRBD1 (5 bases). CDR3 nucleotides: TGTGCCAGCAGCCTCGGGACGGGACAGCCCCAGCATTTT. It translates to CASSLGTGQPQHF.